These 19 T cell receptor beta chains were sequenced from one sample in a study of control samples from healthy donors and cancer patients. Only in-frame clones appear in the TCRdb table, and some are missing; sequencing was by immunoSEQ multiplex PCR. The table records 170,000 or so clones, over 80% of them present only once. Sequenced input: blood. Every receptor here comes from a man between 18 and 29 years old in good health.

The chain employs TRBV6-5 and TRBJ1-1; 8 nucleotides line up with TRBD1. With 4 bases clipped from V and 1 base from J, the junction kept 2 bases outside the gene matches. This CDR3 spans 14 amino acids. The germline CDR1 and CDR2 sequences are MNHEY and SVGAGI. CDR3 residues: CASSFRGQNTEAFF. CDR3 nucleotide sequence: TGTGCCAGCAGTTTCAGGGGGCAGAACACTGAAGCTTTCTTT.

The chain couples TRBV9 to TRBJ2-3, with 11 positions matching TRBD2. The CDR3 is 15 amino acids. V was pared by 3 bases and J by 5 bases, with 5 bases of the junction left unmatched. Germline assignment: CDR1 SGDLS and CDR2 YYNGEE. Here the CDR3 DNA reads TGTGCCAGCAGCGCTTCTAGCGGGGGGAGAGATACGCAGTATTTT. It is translated as CASSASSGGRDTQYF.

The chain joins TRBV5-1 to TRBJ1-1, with D perhaps matching TRBD1 (6 bases). CDR1 is SGHRS and CDR2 is YFSETQ in the germline V gene. This CDR3 region has 14 residues. Trimming cost V 2 bases and J 1 base, with 9 bases left between them. In nucleotides, the CDR3 is TGCGCCAGCAGCTTCATGGACAGGAACACTGAAGCTTTCTTT. Amino acid sequence: CASSFMDRNTEAFF.

The chain uses TRBV12-3 or TRBV12-4 and TRBJ1-6, with D maybe TRBD1 (5 bases). The CDR3 totals 13 residues. The ends were cut back, 3 bases at V and 8 bases at J, with 8 bases in the middle. The CDR3 coding sequence is TGTGCCAGCAGTTTGGCCAGGGATTCACCCCTCCACTTT. It translates to CASSLARDSPLHF.

This clone was found once. The V and J genes are TRBV18 and TRBJ1-1; 8 bases align to TRBD1. The CDR3 totals 15 residues. Germline trimming cut 3 bases from V and 4 bases from J; bases unmatched to any gene: 7. The V gene's germline CDR1 is KGHSH and CDR2 LQKENI. The CDR3 sequence: CASSPPDRVITEAFF. CDR3 DNA: TGTGCCAGCTCACCTCCGGACAGGGTGATCACTGAAGCTTTCTTT.

This chain links TRBV14 with TRBJ1-3; 7 bases align to TRBD1. V gave up 1 base and J gave up 2 bases; unmatched junction bases: 5. The CDR3 is 16 residues long. Germline V gives CDR1 SGHDN, CDR2 FVKESK. In DNA form, the CDR3 reads TGTGCCAGCAGCCAAGTCTCGACAGGGCCTGGAAACACCATATATTTT. Translation gives CASSQVSTGPGNTIYF.

The rearrangement links TRBV6-5 to TRBJ1-1, with 11 bases aligning to TRBD1. In germline, CDR1 is MNHEY, CDR2 SVGAGI. V lost 7 bases, J lost 1 base, and 2 bases stayed unmatched. CDR3 length: 14 residues. CDR3 nucleotide sequence: TGTGCCAGCACAGGGACAGGGGGGAACACTGAAGCTTTCTTT. This sequence encodes CASTGTGGNTEAFF.

This chain uses TRBV10-3 with TRBJ2-5; 9 nucleotides align to TRBD1. With V trimmed by 0 bases and J by 5 bases, 4 bases remained unmatched. This CDR3 comprises 15 residues. In germline, CDR1 is ENHRY, CDR2 SYGVKD. The CDR3 spells CAISESDRGGETQYF. CDR3 nucleotides: TGTGCCATCAGTGAGTCGGACAGGGGTGGTGAGACCCAGTACTTC.

V and J are TRBV5-1 and TRBJ1-3, with a weak D call TRBD1 (5 bases). CDR3 length equals 15 residues. Germline values: CDR1 SGHRS, CDR2 YFSETQ. Trimming took 0 bases from V and 0 from J, leaving 7 bases between them. This chain's CDR3 is CASSLGGTSGNTIYF. For the CDR3, the DNA is TGCGCCAGCAGCTTGGGGGGGACCTCTGGAAACACCATATATTTT.

The rearrangement uses TRBV9 and TRBJ2-3; D might be TRBD1 (5 bases). The CDR3 is 15 residues long. The V end was cut by 4 bases, the J end by 2 bases, with 14 bases between. CDR1 and CDR2 from the germline V gene are SGDLS and YYNGEE. The DNA of the CDR3 is TGTGCCAGCAGCAACGTTAGGGGTTCCACAGATACGCAGTATTTT. Translated: CASSNVRGSTDTQYF.

This clone was found once. The chain combines TRBV28 with TRBJ2-3; 13 bases are a match to TRBD2. The V gene end was trimmed by 6 bases and the J gene end by 6 bases; junction bases not matched to a gene: 18. The CDR3 runs to 19 residues. CDR1 MDHEN and CDR2 SYDVKM come from the germline V gene. CDR3 in amino acids: CASSARRGLAGLPGDTQYF. The CDR3 DNA sequence: TGTGCCAGCAGCGCCCGTAGGGGACTAGCGGGGCTACCCGGCGATACGCAGTATTTT. The entire variable domain, with the rest obtained from reference TRBV28 and TRBJ2-3, is as follows: DVKVTQSSRYLVKRTGEKVFLECVQDMDHENMFWYRQDPGLGLRLIYFSYDVKMKEKGDIPEGYSVSREKKERFSLILESASTNQTSMYLCASSARRGLAGLPGDTQYFGPGTRLTVL.

V is TRBV6-5 and J is TRBJ1-4; a weak D match, TRBD1 (5 bases). Germline V gene data show CDR1 as MNHEY and CDR2 as SVGAGI. With 6 bases removed from V and 7 bases from J, the gap between germline ends came to 15 bases. The CDR3 runs to 14 residues. CDR3 sequence (DNA): TGTGCCAGCAGACCAGGTGGCCAGGGTGAAAAACTGTTTTTT. Protein: CASRPGGQGEKLFF.

This chain uses TRBV30 with TRBJ1-2; 9 bases are shared with TRBD1. The CDR3 has 14 amino acids. The germline V gene has CDR1 GTSNPN and CDR2 SVGIG (reference sequence). V lost 3 bases, J lost 5 bases, and 7 bases stayed unmatched. CDR3 nucleotide sequence: TGTGCCTGGAGACAGACAGGGGGACCTTATGGCTACACCTTC. Amino acid sequence: CAWRQTGGPYGYTF.

V is TRBV5-1 and J is TRBJ2-7; D tentatively fits TRBD1 or TRBD2 (5 bases each). The CDR3 has 16 amino acids. Trimming removed 3 bases from V and 2 bases from J, with 18 bases in between. Germline V gives CDR1 SGHRS, CDR2 YFSETQ. The CDR3 spells CASSSGPRAGAYEQYF. The CDR3 DNA reads TGCGCCAGCAGCTCAGGGCCCCGGGCCGGGGCCTACGAGCAGTACTTC.

This sequence joins TRBV5-8 and TRBJ2-7; D uncertain. The CDR3 length is 15 residues. CDR1 SGHTS and CDR2 YDEGEE come from the germline V gene. The germline V and J ends were trimmed by 0 bases and 3 bases, with 13 bases remaining between them. CDR3 loop: CASSLGSTPYYEQYF. CDR3 sequence (DNA): TGTGCCAGCAGCTTGGGATCAACACCCTACTACGAGCAGTACTTC.

The genes are TRBV11-2 and TRBJ2-1; 9 positions match TRBD2. The CDR3 contains 18 residues. The junction had 14 bases not matched to a gene; V was cut back by 2 bases and J by 6 bases. Germline loops: CDR1 SGHAT, CDR2 FQNNGV. The CDR3 loop is CASSLLNGIAGAINEQFF. CDR3 bases: TGTGCCAGCAGCTTACTAAACGGTATAGCGGGAGCGATCAATGAGCAGTTCTTC. Full variable domain (rest looked up from reference TRBV11-2 and TRBJ2-1): EAGVAQSPRYKIIEKRQSVAFWCNPISGHATLYWYQQILGQGPKLLIQFQNNGVVDDSQLPKDRFSAERLKGVDSTLKIQPAKLEDSAVYLCASSLLNGIAGAINEQFFGPGTRLTVL.

The chain recombines TRBV7-9 with TRBJ2-3, with D perhaps TRBD1 (5 bases). Looked up from germline, CDR1 is SEHNR and CDR2 is FQNEAQ (reference sequence). There are 13 residues in the CDR3. Trimming stripped 4 bases from V and 4 bases from J, with 9 bases between. CDR3 nucleotide sequence: TGTGCCAGCAGCTCCAAGGGGCCAGATACGCAGTATTTT. Residues: CASSSKGPDTQYF. Using reference TRBV7-9 and TRBJ2-3 for the parts outside the CDR3, the full variable domain is DTGVSQNPRHKITKRGQNVTFRCDPISEHNRLYWYRQTLGQGPEFLTYFQNEAQLEKSRLLSDRFSAERPKGSFSTLEIQRTEQGDSAMYLCASSSKGPDTQYFGPGTRLTVL.

The gene calls are TRBV18 and TRBJ2-1; possibly TRBD2 for D (6 bases). Germline CDR1 is KGHSH and CDR2 is LQKENI. CDR3 length: 14 amino acids. Trimming removed 4 bases at V and 5 bases at J, with 12 bases between. CDR3 nucleotide sequence: TGTGCCAGCTCACTAACCGGGGGTAACAATGAGCAGTTCTTC. It codes for CASSLTGGNNEQFF.

The chain combines TRBV10-2 with TRBJ2-3; 9 bases are shared with TRBD1. CDR1 is WSHSY and CDR2 is SAAADI in the germline V gene. There are 14 residues in the CDR3. V lost 2 bases, J lost 5 bases, and 2 bases stayed unmatched. CDR3 sequence: CASSEATGGDTQYF. Here the CDR3 DNA reads TGCGCCAGCAGTGAGGCGACAGGGGGAGATACGCAGTATTTT.